What follows is one T cell receptor (beta chain) and its context. The data are from a study of blood T cell repertoires in COVID-19. TCRdb keeps only in-frame clones here, not all; method: immunoSEQ multiplex PCR. The sample has over 200,000 clones, roughly 80% seen once. Germline V gene data show CDR1 as SEHNR and CDR2 as FQNEAQ (reference sequence). V lost 5 bases to trimming and J lost 2 bases, with 15 bases between them. CDR3 length: 15 amino acids. The receptor was isolated from a woman older than 75 with acute or convalescent COVID-19. The chain has TRBV7-9 and TRBJ1-2; a possible D gene is TRBD1 (5 bases). Sequencing input: peripheral blood. CDR3 nucleotide sequence: TGTGCCAGCAGCCTAGAAGTGACAGCCAACTATGGCTACACCTTC. Amino acids: CASSLEVTANYGYTF. Combining the CDR3 with reference TRBV7-9 and TRBJ1-2 gives the whole variable domain DTGVSQNPRHKITKRGQNVTFRCDPISEHNRLYWYRQTLGQGPEFLTYFQNEAQLEKSRLLSDRFSAERPKGSFSTLEIQRTEQGDSAMYLCASSLEVTANYGYTFGSGTRLTVV.